Below, 29 T cell receptor beta chains from the same sample are listed, as sequenced in a study of lymphopenia after photon versus proton radiotherapy. Profiling relied on immunoSEQ multiplex PCR, and the TCRdb table lists in-frame clones only, not all of them. The table records some 30,000 clones, roughly 86% of them present only once. Sequencing was performed on peripheral blood, taken from a patient treated with proton-based radiotherapy. The receptor source for this set is a woman aged 55-70 years with cholangiocarcinoma. Some clones in this sample may be carry-over from other donors' samples.

The V call is TRBV29-1, the J call TRBJ1-2; TRBD1 matches at 10 bases. Trimming removed 6 bases from V and 5 bases from J; junction bases left unmatched: 3. The germline V gene encodes CDR1 SQVTM and CDR2 ANQGSEA. The CDR3 is 12 amino acids. The CDR3, as DNA: TGCAGCGTACCGGGACAGGGGTATGGCTACACCTTC. The encoded protein is CSVPGQGYGYTF. The full variable domain, its missing parts supplied by reference TRBV29-1 and TRBJ1-2, is SAVISQKPSRDICQRGTSLTIQCQVDSQVTMMFWYRQQPGQSLTLIATANQGSEATYESGFVIDKFPISRPNLTFSTLTVSNMSPEDSSIYLCSVPGQGYGYTFGSGTRLTVV.

Only one count was recorded for this clone. The junction differs from germline at one of its ends, possibly a read error. This chain uses TRBV6-5 with TRBJ2-7; a weak D match, TRBD1 (5 bases). The CDR3 extends over 15 amino acids. Looked up from germline, CDR1 is MNHEY and CDR2 is SVGAGI. The CDR3 reads CASSYSAGNSYKQYF. The CDR3 DNA is TGTGCCAGCAGTTACTCGGCAGGGAACTCCTACAAGCAGTACTTC.

The chain combines TRBV6-1 with TRBJ1-1; tentative D call: TRBD1 (6 bases). V lost 7 bases and J 3 bases, leaving 15 bases between the germline ends. Germline values: CDR1 MNHNS, CDR2 SASEGT. The CDR3 length is 14 residues. In DNA, the CDR3 is TGTGCCAGCAACCACGGACAGCTCGACACTGAAGCTTTCTTT. This sequence encodes CASNHGQLDTEAFF.

J is TRBJ1-1 and V is TRBV11-3; no clear D gene. The germline CDR1 and CDR2 sequences are SGHNT and YENEEA. The CDR3 is 13 amino acids. V was pared by 2 bases and J by 4 bases, with 8 bases between. The CDR3 sequence: CASSLFPTTEAFF. The CDR3 nucleotides read TGTGCCAGCAGCTTATTCCCTACCACTGAAGCTTTCTTT.

This rearrangement joins TRBV7-3 to TRBJ1-5; no clear D. With 4 bases removed from V and 7 bases from J, the gap between germline ends came to 26 bases. Germline V gene lookup returns CDR1 SGHTA and CDR2 FQGTGA. CDR3 length equals 18 residues. The CDR3, as DNA: TGTGCCAGCAGCTACCAAGGTGAGGAACCGCGAAGCCTCCAGCCCCAGCATTTT. This sequence encodes CASSYQGEEPRSLQPQHF.

J is TRBJ2-1 and V is TRBV9; TRBD1 might be the D (6 bases). V shed 0 bases and J shed 8 bases, with 15 bases lying between them. Per the germline V gene, CDR1 is SGDLS and CDR2 is YYNGEE. The CDR3 is 15 residues long. The CDR3 loop reads CASSVGAHEGDEQFF. DNA of the CDR3: TGTGCCAGCAGCGTAGGGGCTCACGAGGGGGATGAGCAGTTCTTC.

The chain joins TRBV30 to TRBJ2-4; unclear D gene. The germline V and J ends were trimmed by 0 bases and 0 bases, with 9 bases remaining between them. The CDR3 is made up of 15 amino acids. Germline loops: CDR1 GTSNPN, CDR2 SVGIG (reference sequence). CDR3 bases: TGTGCCTGGAGTGTTTCTTGGTTAGCCAAAAACATTCAGTACTTC. Amino acid sequence: CAWSVSWLAKNIQYF.

The chain employs TRBV21-1 and TRBJ1-5. TRBV21-1 is recorded as a pseudogene. This CDR3 has 14 amino acids. The CDR3 protein is CASSSEALYQPQHF. CDR3 DNA: TGTGCCAGCAGCAGTGAAGCATTATATCAGCCCCAGCATTTT.

In regard to this clone: Its ends do not fully match the called genes, so a read error is possible. The chain carries TRBV18 and TRBJ2-3, with TRBD2 identical over 13 bases. The germline V gene encodes CDR1 KGHSH and CDR2 LQKENI. CDR3 length: 12 residues. CDR3 coding DNA: TGTGCCAGCTCACCCGGGACTAGCGGGGCTTCTTTT. Its protein is CASSPGTSGASF.

This clone was detected once. V gene TRBV2 combines with J gene TRBJ2-7; either TRBD1 or TRBD2 may supply D (7 bases each). The CDR3 consists of 12 residues. Germline V gene data show CDR1 as SNHLY and CDR2 as FYNNEI. V lost 8 bases to trimming and J lost 3 bases, with 11 bases between them. The CDR3 reads CASGRDSYEQYF. In DNA form, the CDR3 reads TGTGCCAGCGGGAGGGACAGCTACGAGCAGTACTTC.

The chain links TRBV28 to TRBJ1-4; the D gene is possibly TRBD1 (6 bases). V was trimmed by 6 bases and J by 14 bases, leaving 16 bases between them. The CDR3 sequence is 12 residues long. Germline CDR1 reads MDHEN; CDR2 reads SYDVKM. The CDR3 coding sequence is TGTGCCAGCAGCATTGAGGGGGTCAGGCTGTTTTTT. Translation gives CASSIEGVRLFF. Full variable domain (remainder filled in from reference TRBV28 and TRBJ1-4): DVKVTQSSRYLVKRTGEKVFLECVQDMDHENMFWYRQDPGLGLRLIYFSYDVKMKEKGDIPEGYSVSREKKERFSLILESASTNQTSMYLCASSIEGVRLFFGSGTQLSVL.

V gene TRBV7-2 combines with J gene TRBJ2-5; 13 positions agree with TRBD2. The junction had 2 bases not matched to a gene; V was cut back by 5 bases and J by 2 bases. This CDR3 has 15 amino acids. Germline lookup yields CDR1 SGHTA and CDR2 FQGNSA. The CDR3 nucleotides read TGTGCCAGCAGCCTGACTAGCGGGAGGCAAGAGACCCAGTACTTC. This encodes CASSLTSGRQETQYF. Combining the CDR3 with reference TRBV7-2 and TRBJ2-5 gives the whole variable domain GAGVSQSPSNKVTEKGKDVELRCDPISGHTALYWYRQSLGQGLEFLIYFQGNSAPDKSGLPSDRFSAERTGGSVSTLTIQRTQQEDSAVYLCASSLTSGRQETQYFGPGTRLLVL.

The chain uses TRBV27 and TRBJ2-3; a possible D gene is TRBD2 (6 bases). Germline V gene data show CDR1 as MNHEY and CDR2 as SMNVEV (reference sequence). The CDR3 covers 17 residues. V lost 6 bases and J 2 bases, leaving 21 bases between the germline ends. CDR3 coding DNA: TGTGCCAGCAGGAGGCGCCCGATAGCGGAAACCACAGATACGCAGTATTTT. Protein: CASRRRPIAETTDTQYF.

The chain employs TRBV10-1 and TRBJ1-1, with TRBD1 matching over 9 bases. The CDR3 has 16 residues. Germline V gives CDR1 WNHNN, CDR2 SYGVQD (reference sequence). The J segment lost 0 bases and the V segment lost 8 bases, leaving 10 bases of the junction unmatched. The CDR3, as DNA: TGCGCCAGCCCCTGGCTACAGGGGGCCCTGAACACTGAAGCTTTCTTT. Its protein product is CASPWLQGALNTEAFF.

This chain joins TRBV6-4 and TRBJ1-6; possible D gene TRBD1, 5 bases. Trimming removed 6 bases from V and 5 bases from J, with 14 bases in between. Looked up from germline, CDR1 is MRHNA and CDR2 is SNTAGT. The CDR3 length is 15 residues. The CDR3 here is CASRRGGRDNSPLHF. The CDR3 DNA reads TGTGCCAGCAGACGAGGAGGCAGGGATAATTCACCCCTCCACTTT.

CDR3 sequence: CASSPDLWGPQHF. DNA of the CDR3: TGTGCCAGCAGCCCGGACCTATGGGGGCCCCAGCATTTT. This rearrangement joins TRBV6-1 to TRBJ1-5; D unresolved. Trimming took off 6 bases at V and 9 bases at J, with 15 bases between the two ends. The CDR3 runs 13 residues. In germline, CDR1 is MNHNS, CDR2 SASEGT.

The V gene is TRBV5-5, the J gene TRBJ2-7; D is perhaps TRBD1 (5 bases). From germline, CDR1 is SGHKS and CDR2 YYEKEE (reference sequence). The CDR3 runs 12 residues. V was clipped by 1 base and J by 9 bases, with 11 bases between them. CDR3 nucleotides: TGTGCCAGCAGCTTGCGGAGCACAGGGCAGTACTTC. It encodes CASSLRSTGQYF.

The rearrangement joins TRBV18 to TRBJ2-1, with a tentative D call TRBD2 (6 bases). Germline V gene data show CDR1 as KGHSH and CDR2 as LQKENI. The V and J ends lost 2 bases and 1 base respectively, with 9 bases between them. This CDR3 comprises 15 residues. The CDR3 nucleotides read TGTGCCAGCTCACCATCAAGCGGGTCCTACAATGAGCAGTTCTTC. Translation: CASSPSSGSYNEQFF.

The chain carries TRBV14 and TRBJ2-3, with TRBD1 matching 8 bases. CDR1 is SGHDN, CDR2 FVKESK, per germline. The CDR3 runs to 17 residues. The V segment lost 1 base and the J segment 6 bases; nucleotides outside the gene matches: 12. The CDR3 DNA reads TGTGCCAGCAGCCAAGCGTCAGGGGGCAACCTTCGGGATACGCAGTATTTT. Protein: CASSQASGGNLRDTQYF.

This sequence joins TRBV7-9 and TRBJ2-7; 8 positions agree with TRBD2. Germline V gene sequence: CDR1 SEHNR, CDR2 FQNEAQ (reference sequence). This CDR3 comprises 15 residues. V shed 4 bases, J shed 7 bases, and the junction held 12 bases outside the gene matches. The CDR3 nucleotides read TGTGCCAGCAGCTCCCGGACTAGCCCTCTGGCGGAGCAGTACTTC. As protein: CASSSRTSPLAEQYF.

The rearrangement uses TRBV6-5 and TRBJ1-2; 9 nucleotides align to TRBD1. The J segment lost 8 bases and the V segment lost 4 bases, leaving 11 bases of the junction unmatched. The germline V gene has CDR1 MNHEY and CDR2 SVGAGI. The CDR3 has 15 residues. DNA for the CDR3: TGTGCCAGCAGTTCTCACGGGACAGGGCCCGTGGGCTACACCTTC. It encodes CASSSHGTGPVGYTF.

V is TRBV11-2 and J is TRBJ2-1; D unclear. With 3 bases removed from V and 8 bases from J, the gap between germline ends came to 17 bases. CDR1 is SGHAT, CDR2 FQNNGV, per germline. This CDR3 contains 15 residues. The CDR3 DNA sequence: TGTGCCAGCAGCTTGGTACCTTCAGGTTACGATGAGCAGTTCTTC. This sequence encodes CASSLVPSGYDEQFF.

This rearrangement joins TRBV5-1 to TRBJ2-2; 10 nucleotides line up with TRBD1. The V gene end was trimmed by 4 bases and the J gene end by 0 bases; junction bases not matched to a gene: 6. The CDR3 covers 17 residues. Germline V gives CDR1 SGHRS, CDR2 YFSETQ. In DNA, the CDR3 is TGCGCCAGCAGCCCGAAAGGGACAGGGGCGAACACCGGGGAGCTGTTTTTT. It codes for CASSPKGTGANTGELFF.

This clone was seen more than once but under ten times. The gene calls are TRBV10-3 and TRBJ2-1; 11 bases fit TRBD1. The germline V gene has CDR1 ENHRY and CDR2 SYGVKD. This CDR3 comprises 16 residues. Trimming took 2 bases from V and 7 from J; bases not matched to a gene: 7. The CDR3 here is CAISEQGQGAPNEQFF. The CDR3 bases are TGTGCCATCAGTGAGCAAGGACAGGGGGCGCCTAATGAGCAGTTCTTC.

The chain recombines TRBV18 with TRBJ1-4; D unresolved. This CDR3 has 15 amino acids. Trimming removed 6 bases from V and 6 bases from J, with 17 bases in between. From germline, CDR1 is KGHSH and CDR2 LQKENI. CDR3: CASSRRLSDDEKLFF. The CDR3 coding sequence is TGTGCCAGCTCTAGACGTCTGTCGGACGATGAAAAACTGTTTTTT.

This chain uses TRBV9 with TRBJ1-5; D perhaps matches TRBD1 (5 bases). The V and J ends lost 7 bases and 3 bases respectively, with 17 bases between them. This CDR3 has 15 amino acids. Germline loops: CDR1 SGDLS, CDR2 YYNGEE. The CDR3 nucleotides are TGTGCCAGCTCACCGGGACCCACACCCAATCAGCCCCAGCATTTT. Encoded protein: CASSPGPTPNQPQHF.

As concerns this clone: Mismatch with germline at one junction end may stem from a read error. The chain recombines TRBV6-6 with TRBJ1-2, with TRBD1 matching over 7 bases. CDR3 length: 9 amino acids. Germline CDR1 MNHNY, CDR2 SVGAGI (reference sequence). CDR3 region: CAGGTGDGF. In DNA form, the CDR3 reads TGTGCCGGGGGAACAGGGGATGGGTTC.

The rearrangement uses TRBV6-1 and TRBJ2-3; D unclear. The CDR3 consists of 14 residues. CDR1 is MNHNS and CDR2 is SASEGT in the germline V gene. Trimming pared 1 base from V and 5 bases from J, leaving 10 bases between. CDR3 region: CASSEVVAVDTQYF. CDR3 sequence (DNA): TGTGCCAGCAGTGAAGTGGTGGCAGTAGATACGCAGTATTTT.

This chain connects TRBV29-1 to TRBJ2-5; 7 positions match TRBD1. The J call may be in error: the DNA end matches TRBJ2-7 better. This CDR3 contains 13 residues. Germline CDR1 and CDR2: SQVTM and ANQGSEA. The CDR3 here is CSVENRQGYEQYF. The CDR3 nucleotides read TGCAGCGTTGAAAATCGACAGGGCTACGAGCAGTACTTC.